This T cell receptor (beta chain) comes out of a study of identical twins. This CDR3 has 14 residues. Trimming pared 7 bases from V and 0 bases from J, leaving 13 bases between. TCRdb reprocessed the 5' RACE reads via MiXCR and lists one record per CDR3 protein. The sample yields more than 1.5 million distinct CDR3 sequences, less than 35% seen once. Input material: cord blood. J is TRBJ2-7 and V is TRBV12-3 or TRBV12-4; perhaps TRBD2 as D (5 bases). The receptor was derived from a newborn girl in good health. CDR3 DNA sequence: TGTGCCAGCAAACTGGCGGGTGCCTCCTACGAGCAGTACTTC. Its translation is CASKLAGASYEQYF.